This section outlines one T cell receptor beta chain sequence together with its context. This sample stems from a study of T cell changes during pregnancy in multiple sclerosis. Sequenced by immunoSEQ multiplex PCR; TCRdb stores in-frame clones only, minus some. The table records more than 55,000 clones, over 90% of them present only once. CDR3 length: 14 amino acids. Trimming took 5 bases from V and 4 from J; bases not matched to a gene: 5. Germline values: CDR1 SEHNR, CDR2 FQNEAQ (reference sequence). This chain connects TRBV7-9 to TRBJ1-5; 7 bases match TRBD1. The clonotype comes from a female donor with multiple sclerosis, enrolled in a pregnancy study. The source material was peripheral blood, sampled in the first trimester of pregnancy. This CDR3 reads CASSLDRANQPQHF. CDR3 nucleotides: TGTGCCAGCAGCCTAGACAGGGCAAATCAGCCCCAGCATTTT.